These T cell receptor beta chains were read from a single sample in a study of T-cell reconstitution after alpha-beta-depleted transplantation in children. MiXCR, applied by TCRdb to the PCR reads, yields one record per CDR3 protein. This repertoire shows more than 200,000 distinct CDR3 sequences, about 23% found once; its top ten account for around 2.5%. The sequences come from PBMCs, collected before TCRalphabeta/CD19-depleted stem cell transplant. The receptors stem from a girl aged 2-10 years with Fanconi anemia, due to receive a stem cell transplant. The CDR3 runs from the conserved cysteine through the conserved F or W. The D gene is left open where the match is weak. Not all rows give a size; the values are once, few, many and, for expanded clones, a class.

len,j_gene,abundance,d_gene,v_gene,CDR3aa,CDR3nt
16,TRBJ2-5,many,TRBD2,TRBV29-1,CSVAHILAGGGETQYF,TGCAGCGTTGCTCACATACTAGCGGGAGGGGGAGAGACCCAGTACTTC
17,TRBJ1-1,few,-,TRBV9,CASSLHSPDGMNTEAFF,TGTGCCAGCAGCTTACATAGTCCCGACGGCATGAACACTGAAGCTTTCTTT
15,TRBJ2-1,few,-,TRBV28,CASSSPRSSYNEQFF,TGTGCCAGCAGTTCACCTCGCTCCTCCTACAATGAGCAGTTCTTC
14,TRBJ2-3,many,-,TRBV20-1,CSARDITGTDTQYF,TGCAGTGCTAGAGATATCACGGGCACAGATACGCAGTATTTT
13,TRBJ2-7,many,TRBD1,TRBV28,CASKGQGFYEQYF,TGTGCCAGCAAGGGACAGGGTTTCTACGAGCAGTACTTC
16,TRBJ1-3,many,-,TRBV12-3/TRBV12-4,CASSPKGGVSGNTIYF,TGTGCCAGCAGTCCGAAGGGGGGTGTCTCTGGAAACACCATATATTTT
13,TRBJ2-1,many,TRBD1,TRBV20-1,CSANPDRGNEQFF,TGCAGTGCTAACCCAGACAGGGGCAATGAGCAGTTCTTC
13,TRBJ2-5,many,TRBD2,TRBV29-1,CSVAGTSRETQYF,TGCAGCGTTGCCGGGACTAGCAGGGAGACCCAGTACTTC
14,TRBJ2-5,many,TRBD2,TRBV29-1,CSVDGTSGSGTQYF,TGCAGCGTTGATGGGACTAGCGGGAGCGGGACCCAGTACTTC
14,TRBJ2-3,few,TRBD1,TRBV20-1,CSASRRQGEDTQYF,TGCAGTGCTAGCCGTCGACAGGGTGAGGATACGCAGTATTTT
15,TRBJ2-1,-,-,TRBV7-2,CASSPPGLLYNEQFF,TGTGCCAGCAGCCCCCCGGGACTCCTCTACAATGAGCAGTTCTTC
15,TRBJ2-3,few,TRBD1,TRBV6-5,CASSYYGQGTDTQYF,TGTGCCAGCAGTTACTACGGACAGGGCACAGATACGCAGTATTTT
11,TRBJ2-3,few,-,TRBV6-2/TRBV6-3,CASSRDDTQYF,TGTGCCAGCTCCCGGGATGATACGCAGTATTTT
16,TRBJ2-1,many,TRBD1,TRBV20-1,CSASHGQGQMVDEQFF,TGCAGTGCTAGCCACGGACAGGGACAAATGGTCGATGAGCAGTTCTTC
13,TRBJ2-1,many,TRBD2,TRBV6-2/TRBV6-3,CASSYSTSSEQFF,TGTGCCAGCAGTTACTCGACTAGCAGTGAGCAGTTCTTC
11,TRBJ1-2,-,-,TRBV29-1,CSAEEGYGYTF,TGCAGCGCCGAGGAAGGTTATGGCTACACCTTC
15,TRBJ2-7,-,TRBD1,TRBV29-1,CSVEGPGQTPYEQYF,TGCAGCGTGGAAGGACCGGGACAGACCCCCTACGAGCAGTACTTC
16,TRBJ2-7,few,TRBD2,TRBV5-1,CASSLVLAGLSYEQYF,TGCGCCAGCAGCTTGGTACTAGCGGGGCTTTCCTACGAGCAGTACTTC
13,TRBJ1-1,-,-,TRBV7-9,CASSAQGMSEAFF,TGTGCCAGCAGCGCCCAGGGGATGAGTGAAGCTTTCTTT
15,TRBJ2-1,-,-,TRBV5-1,CASSIVGSSYNEQFF,TGCGCCAGCAGCATAGTCGGGAGCTCCTACAATGAGCAGTTCTTC
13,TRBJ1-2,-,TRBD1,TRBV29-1,CSARQGASYGYTF,TGCAGCGCGAGACAGGGGGCGAGCTATGGCTACACCTTC
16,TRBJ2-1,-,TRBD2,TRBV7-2,CASSPTTSGPYNEQFF,TGTGCCAGCAGCCCGACTACTAGCGGGCCCTACAATGAGCAGTTCTTC
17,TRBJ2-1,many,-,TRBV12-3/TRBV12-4,CASSLAPLSAPDNEQFF,TGTGCCAGCAGTTTAGCCCCCCTCTCCGCCCCCGACAATGAGCAGTTCTTC
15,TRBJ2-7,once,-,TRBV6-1,CASTNPLSARYEQYF,TGTGCCAGCACCAACCCACTTAGCGCTCGGTACGAGCAGTACTTC
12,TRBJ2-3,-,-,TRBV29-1,CSVESRAFGQYF,TGCAGCGTTGAATCCAGAGCCTTTGGGCAGTATTTT
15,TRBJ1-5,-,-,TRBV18,CASSPQQGNNQPQHF,TGTGCCAGCTCACCGCAACAGGGAAACAATCAGCCCCAGCATTTT
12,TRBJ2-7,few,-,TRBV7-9,CASSKSSYEQYF,TGTGCCAGCAGCAAGTCGTCCTACGAGCAGTACTTC
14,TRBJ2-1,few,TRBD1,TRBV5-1,CASSLGQGANEQFF,TGCGCCAGCAGCTTGGGACAGGGGGCAAATGAGCAGTTCTTC
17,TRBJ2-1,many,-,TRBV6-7,CASSYSISPGSYNEQFF,TGTGCCAGCAGTTACTCGATTTCCCCCGGCTCCTACAATGAGCAGTTCTTC
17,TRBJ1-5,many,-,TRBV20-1,CSARDPSGDVANQPQHF,TGCAGTGCTAGAGATCCCTCAGGGGACGTAGCCAATCAGCCCCAGCATTTT
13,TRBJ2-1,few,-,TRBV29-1,CSVGWLINNEQFF,TGCAGCGTTGGGTGGCTAATTAACAATGAGCAGTTCTTC
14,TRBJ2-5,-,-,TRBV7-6,CASSLRTSSETQYF,TGTGCCAGCAGCTTACGTACTAGTTCGGAGACCCAGTACTTC
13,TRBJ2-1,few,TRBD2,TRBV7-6,CASSLAESGGQFF,TGTGCCAGCAGCTTAGCGGAAAGCGGGGGGCAGTTCTTC
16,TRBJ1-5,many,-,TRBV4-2,CASSQDRGANNQPQHF,TGTGCCAGCAGCCAAGATAGGGGCGCTAACAATCAGCCCCAGCATTTT
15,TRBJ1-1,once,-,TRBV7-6,CASSFGVSGRTEAFF,TGTGCCAGCAGCTTCGGCGTTTCCGGGAGGACTGAAGCTTTCTTT
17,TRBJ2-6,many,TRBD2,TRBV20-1,CSAPQLAGGSGANVLTF,TGCAGTGCCCCCCAACTAGCGGGGGGCTCTGGGGCCAACGTCCTGACTTTC
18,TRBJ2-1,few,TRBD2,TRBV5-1,CASSLAVLVAGQYNEQFF,TGCGCCAGCAGCTTGGCCGTATTGGTAGCGGGCCAATACAATGAGCAGTTCTTC
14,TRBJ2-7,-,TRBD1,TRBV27,CASSHRDRGYEQYF,TGTGCCAGCAGTCACCGGGACAGGGGTTACGAGCAGTACTTC
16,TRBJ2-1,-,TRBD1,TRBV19,CASSINWNRGDNEQFF,TGTGCCAGTAGTATAAACTGGAACAGGGGCGACAATGAGCAGTTCTTC
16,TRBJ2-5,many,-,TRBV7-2,CASSLAWDSPTETQYF,TGTGCCAGCAGCTTAGCCTGGGACTCCCCTACAGAGACCCAGTACTTC
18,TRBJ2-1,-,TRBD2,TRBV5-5,CASSSLERTSGARNEQFF,TGTGCCAGCAGCTCCTTAGAAAGGACTAGCGGGGCGAGGAATGAGCAGTTCTTC
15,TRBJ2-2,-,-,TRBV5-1,CASSFGQGDPGELFF,TGCGCCAGCAGCTTTGGCCAGGGCGATCCCGGGGAGCTGTTTTTT
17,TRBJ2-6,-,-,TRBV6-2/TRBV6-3,CASSYFLAPSGANVLTF,TGTGCCAGCAGTTATTTCCTTGCTCCGTCTGGGGCCAACGTCCTGACTTTC
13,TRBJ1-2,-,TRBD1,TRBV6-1,CASSPRGDVGYTF,TGTGCCAGCAGCCCCAGGGGGGACGTTGGCTACACCTTC